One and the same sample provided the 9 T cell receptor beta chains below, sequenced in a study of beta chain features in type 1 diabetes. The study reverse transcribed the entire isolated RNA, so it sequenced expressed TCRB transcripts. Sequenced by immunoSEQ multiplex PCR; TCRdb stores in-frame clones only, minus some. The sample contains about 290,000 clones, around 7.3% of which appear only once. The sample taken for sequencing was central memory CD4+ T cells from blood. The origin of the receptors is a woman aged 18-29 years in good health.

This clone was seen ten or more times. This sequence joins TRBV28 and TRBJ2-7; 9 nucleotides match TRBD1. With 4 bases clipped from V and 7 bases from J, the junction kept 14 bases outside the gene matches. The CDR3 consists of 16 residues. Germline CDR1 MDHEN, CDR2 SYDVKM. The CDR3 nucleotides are TGTGCCAGCAGTTCATTCACCACAGGGGGCTCGTGGGAGCAGTACGTC. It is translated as CASSSFTTGGSWEQYV.

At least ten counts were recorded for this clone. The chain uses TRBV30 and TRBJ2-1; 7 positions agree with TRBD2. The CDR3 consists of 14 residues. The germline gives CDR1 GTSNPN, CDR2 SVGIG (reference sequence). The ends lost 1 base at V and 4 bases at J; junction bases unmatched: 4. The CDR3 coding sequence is TGTGCCTGGAGTGGGAAAGCGGGATACAATGAGCAGTTCTTC. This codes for CAWSGKAGYNEQFF.

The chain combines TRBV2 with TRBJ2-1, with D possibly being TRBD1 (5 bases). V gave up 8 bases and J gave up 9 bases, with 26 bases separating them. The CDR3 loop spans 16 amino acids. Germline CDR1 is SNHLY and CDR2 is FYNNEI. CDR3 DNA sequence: TGTGCCAGCTCCATTAGGCAGGGTCTTCTTCTTTCTGAGCAGTTCTTC. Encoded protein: CASSIRQGLLLSEQFF.

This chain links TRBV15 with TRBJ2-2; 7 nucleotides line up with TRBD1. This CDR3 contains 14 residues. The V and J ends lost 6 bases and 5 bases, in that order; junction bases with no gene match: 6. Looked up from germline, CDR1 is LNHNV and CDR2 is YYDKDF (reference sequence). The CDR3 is CATRTDRATGELFF. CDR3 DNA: TGTGCCACCAGGACAGACAGGGCAACCGGGGAGCTGTTTTTT. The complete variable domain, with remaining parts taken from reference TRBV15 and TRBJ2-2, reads DAMVIQNPRYQVTQFGKPVTLSCSQTLNHNVMYWYQQKSSQAPKLLFHYYDKDFNNEADTPDNFQSRRPNTSFCFLDIRSPGLGDTAMYLCATRTDRATGELFFGEGSRLTVL.

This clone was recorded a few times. In DNA form, the CDR3 reads TGTGCCAGCCGGGAGAACACTGAAGCTTTCTTT. Amino acids: CASRENTEAFF. V gene TRBV7-2 combines with J gene TRBJ1-1; no firm D call. The V and J ends lost 8 bases and 1 base respectively, with 5 bases between them. The CDR3 covers 11 residues. CDR1 and CDR2 from the germline V gene are SGHTA and FQGNSA.

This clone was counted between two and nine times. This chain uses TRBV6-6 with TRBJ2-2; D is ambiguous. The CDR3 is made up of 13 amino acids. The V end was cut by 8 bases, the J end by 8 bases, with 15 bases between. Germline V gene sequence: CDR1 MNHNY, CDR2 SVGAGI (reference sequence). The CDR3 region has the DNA TGTGCCAGCCAGAAGCAGGTGCCAGGGGAGCTGTTTTTT. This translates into CASQKQVPGELFF.

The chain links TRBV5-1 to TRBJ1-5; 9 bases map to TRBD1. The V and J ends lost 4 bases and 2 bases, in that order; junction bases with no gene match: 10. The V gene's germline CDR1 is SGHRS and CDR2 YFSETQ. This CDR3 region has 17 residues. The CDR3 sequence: CASSAAPTGGGNQPQHF. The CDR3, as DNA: TGCGCCAGCAGCGCCGCCCCGACAGGGGGGGGCAATCAGCCCCAGCATTTT.

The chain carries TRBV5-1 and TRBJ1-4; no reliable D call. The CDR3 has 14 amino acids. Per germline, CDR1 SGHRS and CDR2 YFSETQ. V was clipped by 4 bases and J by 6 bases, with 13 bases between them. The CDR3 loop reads CASSIGIRDEKLFF. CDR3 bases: TGCGCCAGCAGCATTGGGATCCGGGATGAAAAACTGTTTTTT.

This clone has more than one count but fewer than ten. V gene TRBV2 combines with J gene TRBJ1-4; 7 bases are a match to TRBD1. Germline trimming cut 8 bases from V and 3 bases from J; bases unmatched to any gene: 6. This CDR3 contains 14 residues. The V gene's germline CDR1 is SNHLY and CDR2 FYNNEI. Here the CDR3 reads CASGTGAPNEKLFF. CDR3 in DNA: TGTGCCAGCGGTACAGGGGCGCCTAATGAAAAACTGTTTTTT.